The clone carrying this T cell receptor beta chain was seen a single time. Antigen: not known. The sample belongs to a study of blood T cells in healthy people across ages. Whole-study results and caveats: Estimates drawn from one million T cells were deemed to understate diversity. Relative to aged donors, long-lived donors carried more naive CD4+ cells and displayed higher diversity.

There are 11 residues in the CDR3. Germline loops: CDR1 MNHEY, CDR2 SVGEGT. V lost 7 bases and J lost 12, with 13 bases in between. With a J-beta primer mix and a sample-barcoded 5' primer, a second PCR ran about 7 to 12 cycles. Every molecule of cDNA carried a tag from a template-switch adaptor with 12 random nucleotides. Each CDR3 protein gets one entry after TCRdb re-called the 5' RACE reads with MiXCR. The sample holds about 640,000 distinct CDR3 sequences; 58% are singletons and the top ten take about two fifths. Sequences were obtained from blood. The chain is built from TRBV6-2 or TRBV6-3 and TRBJ1-3; weak D call: TRBD1 (5 bases). This TCR derives from a man in his 60s in good health. CDR3: CASTWQGSIYF. In DNA form, the CDR3 reads TGTGCCAGCACTTGGCAGGGCAGCATATATTTT.